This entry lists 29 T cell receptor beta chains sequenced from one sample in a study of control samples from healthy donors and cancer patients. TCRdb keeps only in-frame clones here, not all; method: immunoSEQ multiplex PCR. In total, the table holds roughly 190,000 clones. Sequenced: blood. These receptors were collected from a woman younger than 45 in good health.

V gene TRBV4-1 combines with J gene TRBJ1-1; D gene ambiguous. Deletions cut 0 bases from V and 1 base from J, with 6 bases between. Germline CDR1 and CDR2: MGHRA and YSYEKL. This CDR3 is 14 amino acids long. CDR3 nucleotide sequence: TGCGCCAGCAGCCAAGATAAGGGGAACACTGAAGCTTTCTTT. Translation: CASSQDKGNTEAFF.

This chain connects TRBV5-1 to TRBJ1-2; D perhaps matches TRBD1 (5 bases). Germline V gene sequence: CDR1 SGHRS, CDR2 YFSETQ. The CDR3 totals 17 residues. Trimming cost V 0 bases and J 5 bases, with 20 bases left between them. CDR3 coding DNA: TGCGCCAGCAGCTTGGAATTACGGGGGACGAAACATTATGGCTACACCTTC. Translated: CASSLELRGTKHYGYTF.

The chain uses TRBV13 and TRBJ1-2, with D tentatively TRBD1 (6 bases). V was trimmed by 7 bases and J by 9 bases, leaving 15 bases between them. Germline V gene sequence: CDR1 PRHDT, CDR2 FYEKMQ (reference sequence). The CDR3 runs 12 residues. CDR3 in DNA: TGTGCCAGCAAGGTAGGGGGAGGGAGCTACACCTTC. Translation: CASKVGGGSYTF. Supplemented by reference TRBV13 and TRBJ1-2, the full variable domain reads AAGVIQSPRHLIKEKRETATLKCYPIPRHDTVYWYQQGPGQDPQFLISFYEKMQSDKGSIPDRFSAQQFSDYHSELNMSSLELGDSALYFCASKVGGGSYTFGSGTRLTVV.

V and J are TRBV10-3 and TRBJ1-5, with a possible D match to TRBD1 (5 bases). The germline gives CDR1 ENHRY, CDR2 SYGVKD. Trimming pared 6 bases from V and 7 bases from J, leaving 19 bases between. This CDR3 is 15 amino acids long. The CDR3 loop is CAIRDPGTANQPQHF. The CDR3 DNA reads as TGTGCCATCAGAGATCCCGGGACCGCTAACCAGCCCCAGCATTTT.

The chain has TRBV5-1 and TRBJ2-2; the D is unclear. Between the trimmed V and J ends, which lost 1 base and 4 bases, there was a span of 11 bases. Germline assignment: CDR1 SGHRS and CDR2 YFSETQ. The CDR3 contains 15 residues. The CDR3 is CASSLPPGTTGELFF. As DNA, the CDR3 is TGCGCCAGCAGCTTGCCCCCAGGCACCACCGGGGAGCTGTTTTTT.

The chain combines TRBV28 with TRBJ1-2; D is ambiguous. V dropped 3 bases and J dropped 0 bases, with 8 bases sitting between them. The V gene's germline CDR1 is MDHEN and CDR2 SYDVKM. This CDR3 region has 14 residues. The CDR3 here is CASSLGGTNYGYTF. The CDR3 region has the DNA TGTGCCAGCAGTTTGGGAGGCACTAACTATGGCTACACCTTC.

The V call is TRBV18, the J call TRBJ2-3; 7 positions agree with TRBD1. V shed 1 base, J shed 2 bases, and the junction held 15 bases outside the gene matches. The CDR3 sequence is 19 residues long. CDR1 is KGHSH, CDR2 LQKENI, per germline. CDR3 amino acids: CASSPQGAPRIGDTDTQYF. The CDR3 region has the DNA TGTGCCAGCTCACCACAGGGGGCTCCCCGAATTGGGGACACAGATACGCAGTATTTT.

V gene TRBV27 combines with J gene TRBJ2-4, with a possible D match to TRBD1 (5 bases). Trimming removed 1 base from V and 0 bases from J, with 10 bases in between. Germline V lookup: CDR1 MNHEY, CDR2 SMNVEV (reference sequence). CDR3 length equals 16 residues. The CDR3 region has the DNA TGTGCCAGCAGTTTATTTTGGGGCTTAGCCAAAAACATTCAGTACTTC. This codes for CASSLFWGLAKNIQYF.

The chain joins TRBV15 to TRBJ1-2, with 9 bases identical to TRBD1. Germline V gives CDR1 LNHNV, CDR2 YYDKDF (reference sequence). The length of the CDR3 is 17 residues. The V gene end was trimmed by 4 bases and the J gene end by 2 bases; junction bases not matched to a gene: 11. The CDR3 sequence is CATSKGQGRRVNYGYTF. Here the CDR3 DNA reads TGTGCCACCAGCAAAGGACAGGGGAGAAGGGTGAACTATGGCTACACCTTC.

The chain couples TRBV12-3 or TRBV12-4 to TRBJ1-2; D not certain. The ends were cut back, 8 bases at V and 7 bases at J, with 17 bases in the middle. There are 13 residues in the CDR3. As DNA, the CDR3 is TGTGCCAGCCGCCCCCCTCGACCGGGTGGCTACACCTTC. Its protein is CASRPPRPGGYTF.

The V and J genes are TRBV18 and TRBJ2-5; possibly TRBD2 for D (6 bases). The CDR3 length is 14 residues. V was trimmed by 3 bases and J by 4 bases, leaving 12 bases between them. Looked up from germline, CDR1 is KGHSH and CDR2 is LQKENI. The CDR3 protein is CASSPGGALETQYF. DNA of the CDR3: TGTGCCAGCTCACCGGGGGGAGCTTTAGAGACCCAGTACTTC.

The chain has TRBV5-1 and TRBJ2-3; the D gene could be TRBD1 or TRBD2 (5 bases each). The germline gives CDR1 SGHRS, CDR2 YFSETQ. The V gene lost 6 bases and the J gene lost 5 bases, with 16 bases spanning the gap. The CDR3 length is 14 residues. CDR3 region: CASKGTYDRDTQYF. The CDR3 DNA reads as TGCGCCAGCAAAGGGACGTACGACCGAGATACGCAGTATTTT.

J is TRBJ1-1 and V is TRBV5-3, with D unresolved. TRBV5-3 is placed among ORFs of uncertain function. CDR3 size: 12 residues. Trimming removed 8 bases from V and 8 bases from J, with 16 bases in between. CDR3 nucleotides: TGTGCCAGGGGCCGTTATTGGGTAGAAGCTTTCTTT. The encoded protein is CARGRYWVEAFF.

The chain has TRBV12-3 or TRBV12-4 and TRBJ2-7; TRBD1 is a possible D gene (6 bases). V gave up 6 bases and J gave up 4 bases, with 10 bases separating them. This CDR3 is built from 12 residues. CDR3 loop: CASRAGQYEQYF. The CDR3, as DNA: TGTGCCAGCAGAGCCGGACAGTACGAGCAGTACTTC.

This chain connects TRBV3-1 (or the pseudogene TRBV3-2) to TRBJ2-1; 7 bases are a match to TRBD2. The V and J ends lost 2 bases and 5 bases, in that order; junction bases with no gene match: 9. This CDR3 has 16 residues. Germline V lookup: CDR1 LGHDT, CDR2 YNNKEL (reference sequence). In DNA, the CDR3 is TGTGCCAGCAGCCAAACGCACGGGGGGAATCACAATGAGCAGTTCTTC. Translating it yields CASSQTHGGNHNEQFF.

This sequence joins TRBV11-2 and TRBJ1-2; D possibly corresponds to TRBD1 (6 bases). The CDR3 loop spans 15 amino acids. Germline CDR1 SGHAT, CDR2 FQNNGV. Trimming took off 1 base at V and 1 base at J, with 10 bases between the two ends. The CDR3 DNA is TGTGCCAGCAGCTTAGCATGGACAGTTAACTATGGCTACACCTTC. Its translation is CASSLAWTVNYGYTF. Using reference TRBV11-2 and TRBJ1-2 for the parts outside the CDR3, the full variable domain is EAGVAQSPRYKIIEKRQSVAFWCNPISGHATLYWYQQILGQGPKLLIQFQNNGVVDDSQLPKDRFSAERLKGVDSTLKIQPAKLEDSAVYLCASSLAWTVNYGYTFGSGTRLTVV.

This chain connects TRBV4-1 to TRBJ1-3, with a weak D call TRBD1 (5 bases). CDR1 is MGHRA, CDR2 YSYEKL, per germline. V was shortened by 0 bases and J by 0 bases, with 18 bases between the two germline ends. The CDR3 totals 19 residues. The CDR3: CASSQDMRSGHLSGNTIYF. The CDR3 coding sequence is TGCGCCAGCAGCCAAGATATGAGATCGGGGCATCTCTCTGGAAACACCATATATTTT.

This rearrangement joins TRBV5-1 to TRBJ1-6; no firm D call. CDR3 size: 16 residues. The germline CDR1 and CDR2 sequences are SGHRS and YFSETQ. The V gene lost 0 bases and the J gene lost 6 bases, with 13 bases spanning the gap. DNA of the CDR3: TGCGCCAGCAGCTTGGCAGGATCAGAGGCTAATTCACCCCTCCACTTT. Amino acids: CASSLAGSEANSPLHF.

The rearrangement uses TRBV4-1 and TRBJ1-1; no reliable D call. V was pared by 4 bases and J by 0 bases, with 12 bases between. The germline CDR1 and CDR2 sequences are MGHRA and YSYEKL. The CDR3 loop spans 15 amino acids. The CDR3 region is CASSRATALNTEAFF. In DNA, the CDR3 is TGCGCCAGCAGCCGAGCCACCGCCCTGAACACTGAAGCTTTCTTT.

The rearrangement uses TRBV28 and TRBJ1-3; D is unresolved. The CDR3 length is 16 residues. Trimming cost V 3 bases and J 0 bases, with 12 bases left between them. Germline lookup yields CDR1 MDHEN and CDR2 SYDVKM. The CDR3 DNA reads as TGTGCCAGCAGTTTTTTTGACGACCCCTCTGGAAACACCATATATTTT. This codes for CASSFFDDPSGNTIYF.

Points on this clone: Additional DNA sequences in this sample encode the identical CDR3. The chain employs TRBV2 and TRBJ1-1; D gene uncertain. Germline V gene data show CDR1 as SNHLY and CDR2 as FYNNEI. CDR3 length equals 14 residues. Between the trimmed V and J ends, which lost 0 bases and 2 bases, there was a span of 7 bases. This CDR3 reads CASSEAGVNTEAFF. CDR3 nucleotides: TGTGCCAGCAGTGAAGCCGGCGTCAACACTGAAGCTTTCTTT. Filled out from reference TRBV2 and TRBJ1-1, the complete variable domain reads EPEVTQTPSHQVTQMGQEVILRCVPISNHLYFYWYRQILGQKVEFLVSFYNNEISEKSEIFDDQFSVERPDGSNFTLKIRSTKLEDSAMYFCASSEAGVNTEAFFGQGTRLTVV.

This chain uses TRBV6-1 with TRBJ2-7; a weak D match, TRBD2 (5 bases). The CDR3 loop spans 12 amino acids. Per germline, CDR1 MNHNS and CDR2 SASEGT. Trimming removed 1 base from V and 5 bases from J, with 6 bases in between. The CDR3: CASSEVRDEQYF. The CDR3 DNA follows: TGTGCCAGCAGTGAAGTGCGGGACGAGCAGTACTTC.

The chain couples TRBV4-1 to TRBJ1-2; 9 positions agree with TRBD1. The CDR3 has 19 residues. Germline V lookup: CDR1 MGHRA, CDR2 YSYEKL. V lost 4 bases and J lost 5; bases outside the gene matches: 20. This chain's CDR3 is CASSPIVLPRDREYYGYTF. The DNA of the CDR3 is TGCGCCAGCAGCCCGATCGTCCTGCCCCGGGACAGGGAATATTATGGCTACACCTTC.

The CDR3: CASSYGTGNTEAFF. Here the CDR3 DNA reads TGTGCCAGCAGCTACGGGACAGGGAACACTGAAGCTTTCTTT. This sequence joins TRBV7-8 and TRBJ1-1; 8 bases map to TRBD1. This CDR3 is 14 amino acids long. Unmatched junction bases numbered 2, after V lost 4 bases and J lost 1 base. CDR1 and CDR2 (germline): SGHVS, FQNEAQ.

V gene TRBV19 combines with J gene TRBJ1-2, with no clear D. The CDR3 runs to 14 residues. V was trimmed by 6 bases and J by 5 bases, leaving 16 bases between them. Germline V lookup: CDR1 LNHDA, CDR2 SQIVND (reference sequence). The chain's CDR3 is CASRPATLRYGYTF. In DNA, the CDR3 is TGTGCCAGTAGACCGGCCACCCTCCGATATGGCTACACCTTC.

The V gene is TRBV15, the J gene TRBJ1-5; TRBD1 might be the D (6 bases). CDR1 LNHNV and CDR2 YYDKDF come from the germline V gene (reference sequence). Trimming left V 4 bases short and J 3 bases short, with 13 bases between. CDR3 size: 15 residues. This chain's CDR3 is CATSITTGPNQPQHF. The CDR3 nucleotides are TGTGCCACCAGCATAACCACAGGGCCCAATCAGCCCCAGCATTTT.

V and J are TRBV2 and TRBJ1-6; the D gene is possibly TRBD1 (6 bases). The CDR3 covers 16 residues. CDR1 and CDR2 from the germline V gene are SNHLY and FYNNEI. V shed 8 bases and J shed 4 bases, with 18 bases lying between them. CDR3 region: CASSRGGAEYNSPLHF. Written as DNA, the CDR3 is TGTGCCAGCTCCCGAGGGGGGGCTGAGTATAATTCACCCCTCCACTTT.

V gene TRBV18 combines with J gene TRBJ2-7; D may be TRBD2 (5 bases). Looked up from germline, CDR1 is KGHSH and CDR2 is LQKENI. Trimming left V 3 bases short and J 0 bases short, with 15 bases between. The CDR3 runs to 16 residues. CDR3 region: CASSPKGVTGSYEQYF. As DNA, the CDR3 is TGTGCCAGCTCACCTAAGGGAGTTACGGGCTCCTACGAGCAGTACTTC.

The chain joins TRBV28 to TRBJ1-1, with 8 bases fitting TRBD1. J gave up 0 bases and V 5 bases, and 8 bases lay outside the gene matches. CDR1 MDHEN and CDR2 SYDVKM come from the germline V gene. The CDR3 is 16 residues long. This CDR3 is CASSLYGQGVNTEAFF. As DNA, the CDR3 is TGTGCCAGCAGTCTATATGGACAGGGAGTGAACACTGAAGCTTTCTTT.